Below, 8 T cell receptor beta chains from the same sample are listed, as sequenced in a study of T cell responses to AZD1222 COVID-19 vaccine. Method: immunoSEQ multiplex PCR; TCRdb's copy keeps in-frame clones and lacks some. This sample has some 150,000 clones, with about nine tenths found just once. The sample consisted of peripheral blood, taken on day 0 of AZD1222 vaccination. The receptors stem from an adult in good health.

The chain employs TRBV18 and TRBJ2-2; 8 nucleotides agree with TRBD1. CDR1 and CDR2 (germline): KGHSH, LQKENI. J lost 5 bases, V lost 2 bases, and 7 bases had no gene match. The CDR3 length is 16 residues. The CDR3 reads CASSPSTGVGTGELFF. CDR3 DNA: TGTGCCAGCTCACCATCGACAGGGGTTGGGACCGGGGAGCTGTTTTTT.

The rearrangement joins TRBV19 to TRBJ1-2; D is perhaps TRBD1 (6 bases). Germline V CDR1 and CDR2: LNHDA, SQIVND (reference sequence). Trimming removed 2 bases at V and 6 bases at J, with 10 bases between. This CDR3 contains 13 residues. The CDR3 loop reads CASSIQGYDGYTF. Here the CDR3 DNA reads TGTGCCAGTAGTATACAGGGGTACGATGGCTACACCTTC.

J is TRBJ2-7 and V is TRBV2; either TRBD1 or TRBD2 may fit D (5 bases each). This CDR3 spans 14 amino acids. V lost 8 bases and J lost 9, with 23 bases in between. Germline CDR1 SNHLY, CDR2 FYNNEI. The CDR3 nucleotides are TGTGCCAGCGGGGACCGGGACCACTTACTGGGGCAGTACTTC. Translated, it gives CASGDRDHLLGQYF.

The chain recombines TRBV5-4 with TRBJ2-1; D is unclear. The germline gives CDR1 SGHNT, CDR2 YYREEE (reference sequence). V gave up 1 base and J gave up 4 bases, with 12 bases separating them. The CDR3 is 15 residues long. The CDR3 nucleotides read TGTGCCAGCAGCTTGTCTCCTGAAGGATACAATGAGCAGTTCTTC. This gives the protein CASSLSPEGYNEQFF.

This chain connects TRBV6-5 to TRBJ2-1; 7 bases are a match to TRBD2. Germline V gives CDR1 MNHEY, CDR2 SVGAGI. The CDR3 has 14 residues. Unmatched junction bases numbered 12, after V lost 7 bases and J lost 9 bases. The CDR3 DNA reads as TGTGCCAGCATCCCAGGACTAGGGCCTCGTGAGCAGTTCTTC. It translates to CASIPGLGPREQFF.

This chain uses TRBV27 with TRBJ1-1; a weak D match, TRBD1 (5 bases). The V gene's germline CDR1 is MNHEY and CDR2 SMNVEV (reference sequence). V dropped 8 bases and J dropped 2 bases, with 12 bases sitting between them. CDR3 length: 13 amino acids. The CDR3: CASSWGFNTEAFF. CDR3 bases: TGTGCCAGCTCATGGGGGTTTAACACTGAAGCTTTCTTT.

The chain links TRBV6-5 to TRBJ2-3, with D unclear. Germline assignment: CDR1 MNHEY and CDR2 SVGAGI. V lost 1 base and J lost 1, with 12 bases in between. The CDR3 length is 16 residues. CDR3 DNA: TGTGCCAGCAGTTACTTGTCCCCCGGTGGCACAGATACGCAGTATTTT. Its translation is CASSYLSPGGTDTQYF.

This chain joins TRBV24-1 and TRBJ1-5, with TRBD1 identical over 7 bases. V gave up 4 bases and J gave up 2 bases; unmatched junction bases: 7. Germline V lookup: CDR1 KGHDR, CDR2 SFDVKD. The CDR3 sequence is 16 residues long. Here the CDR3 reads CATSESGQEGNQPQHF. CDR3 in DNA: TGTGCCACCAGTGAGTCCGGACAGGAGGGCAATCAGCCCCAGCATTTT.